This section outlines one T cell receptor (beta chain) sequence together with its context. Its antigen is still unknown. These data belong to a study of shared clonotypes between healthy human individuals. Turning to the study itself: CD4 naive and CD4 memory each took three plates per donor, while CD8 naive took two and CD8 memory one.

Repertoires were generated with immunoSEQ multiplex PCR, while TCRdb's copy carries only in-frame clones and drops some. The data show hundreds of thousands of clones, roughly 97% seen once. Overall study findings and caveats: As a rule, naive subsets had a larger estimated richness than memory subsets.

Those who donated were healthy HIV-negative adults, with no recent acute infections or vaccinations reported. Sequencing was carried out using naive CD4+ T cells sorted from blood. Subset denoted: CD45RA+ positively selected. The sequence was collected from a woman under 40 in good health.

The DNA of the CDR3 is TGTGCCAGCAGTTTACAGGGAATTCTAGATACGCAGTATTTT. It translates to CASSLQGILDTQYF. This chain links TRBV28 with TRBJ2-3; D might be TRBD1 (5 bases). V lost 2 bases and J 5 bases, leaving 11 bases between the germline ends. Germline V gene sequence: CDR1 MDHEN, CDR2 SYDVKM. This CDR3 is 14 amino acids long.